Listed below are T cell receptor beta chains from one sample, sequenced in a study of spatial heterogeneity in lung cancer. Via MiXCR, TCRdb re-called the 5' RACE reads, giving one row per CDR3 protein. The sample lists tens of thousands of distinct CDR3 sequences, about 5% occurring once. The specimen comprised PBMCs, sampled at surgery. Every receptor here comes from a male donor with early-stage non-small cell lung cancer. Each CDR3 is given with its conserved first and last residue. Each record gives: D gene, V gene, J gene, clone size, CDR3 protein, CDR3 DNA. D genes are given only for firm matches. Not all rows give a size; the values are once, few, many and, for expanded clones, a class.

>TRBD2|TRBV6-2/TRBV6-3|TRBJ2-7|-
CASSPPTSGISGYEQYF
TGTGCCAGCAGCCCTCCGACTAGCGGGATCTCCGGGTACGAGCAGTACTTC
>TRBD1|TRBV6-1|TRBJ1-2|few
CASTSTTGGNYGYTF
TGTGCCAGCACCTCTACTACAGGGGGCAACTATGGCTACACCTTC
>-|TRBV5-4|TRBJ2-3|many
CASSLGGSGPSGDTQYF
TGTGCCAGCAGCTTGGGGGGTAGCGGTCCCTCAGGAGATACGCAGTATTTT
>TRBD1|TRBV27|TRBJ2-5|-
CASKRRPDRAEETQYF
TGTGCCAGCAAACGTCGACCGGACAGGGCGGAAGAGACCCAGTACTTC
>-|TRBV12-3/TRBV12-4|TRBJ2-3|many
CASSFGGAPSTDTQYF
TGTGCCAGCAGTTTTGGGGGGGCTCCTAGCACAGATACGCAGTATTTT
>-|TRBV5-1|TRBJ2-5|many
CASSLGTDKETQYF
TGCGCCAGCAGCTTGGGGACAGATAAAGAGACCCAGTACTTC
>-|TRBV12-3/TRBV12-4|TRBJ2-2|medium-sized
CASSLVWGDGELFF
TGTGCCAGCAGTCTGGTCTGGGGTGACGGGGAGCTGTTTTTT
>TRBD2|TRBV18|TRBJ2-2|many
CASSPQRAGASGELFF
TGTGCCAGCTCACCACAGAGAGCGGGAGCTAGCGGGGAGCTGTTTTTT
>-|TRBV21-1|TRBJ2-1|many
CASSARGDEQFF
TGTGCCAGCAGCGCCAGGGGGGATGAGCAGTTCTTC
>-|TRBV9|TRBJ1-5|many
CASSVEGRGDQPQHF
TGTGCCAGCAGCGTAGAGGGAAGGGGAGATCAGCCCCAGCATTTT
>-|TRBV29-1|TRBJ2-3|many
CSVGTADSSTDTQYF
TGCAGCGTGGGGACCGCCGATTCTAGCACAGATACGCAGTATTTT
>-|TRBV28|TRBJ1-1|many
CASSAMRPPGPRRTEAFF
TGTGCCAGCTCAGCAATGAGACCGCCGGGCCCGCGGAGAACTGAAGCTTTCTTT
>-|TRBV7-2|TRBJ1-1|many
CASSPSRLLNTEAFF
TGTGCCAGCAGCCCCTCACGGTTACTGAACACTGAAGCTTTCTTT
>TRBD2|TRBV7-6|TRBJ2-2|many
CASSLVAGPNTGELFF
TGTGCCAGCAGCTTAGTAGCGGGGCCTAACACCGGGGAGCTGTTTTTT
>-|TRBV28|TRBJ1-2|-
CASSPRISGYTF
TGTGCCAGCAGCCCCCGAATTAGTGGCTACACCTTC
>TRBD2|TRBV25-1|TRBJ2-2|-
CASSGGGLAGSYTGELFF
TGTGCCAGCAGTGGGGGAGGACTAGCGGGGAGTTACACCGGGGAGCTGTTTTTT
>-|TRBV18|TRBJ1-5|many
CASSPKGDEPQHF
TGTGCCAGCTCACCAAAGGGGGACGAGCCCCAGCATTTT
>TRBD2|TRBV12-3/TRBV12-4|TRBJ2-7|-
CASSLPGLDVGQYF
TGTGCCAGCAGTTTACCGGGACTAGATGTTGGGCAGTACTTC
>-|TRBV20-1|TRBJ2-1|-
CSARVGGVGEQFF
TGCAGTGCTAGAGTAGGAGGCGTGGGTGAGCAGTTCTTC
>-|TRBV7-2|TRBJ1-1|-
CASSLARESEAFF
TGTGCCAGCAGCTTAGCCCGGGAAAGTGAAGCTTTCTTT
>-|TRBV27|TRBJ2-7|many
CASSLQTPSYEQYF
TGTGCCAGCAGTTTGCAAACTCCCTCCTACGAGCAGTACTTC
>-|TRBV6-1|TRBJ1-2|many
CASSESPLLGYTF
TGTGCCAGCAGTGAAAGCCCCTTACTAGGCTACACCTTC
>-|TRBV28|TRBJ2-5|many
CASSLEQKGETQYF
TGTGCCAGCAGTTTAGAGCAAAAGGGCGAGACCCAGTACTTC
>TRBD1|TRBV19|TRBJ1-5|many
CASKGQGYQPQHF
TGTGCCAGTAAAGGACAGGGTTATCAGCCCCAGCATTTT
>-|TRBV30|TRBJ1-4|few
CAWNQGMGEKLFF
TGTGCCTGGAATCAAGGGATGGGTGAAAAACTGTTTTTT
>-|TRBV7-9|TRBJ2-5|many
CASTLRAQETQYF
TGTGCCAGCACTTTACGAGCCCAAGAGACCCAGTACTTC
>-|TRBV27|TRBJ2-7|many
CASSPEWSGLPTKEQYF
TGTGCCAGCAGCCCTGAATGGTCAGGACTGCCTACGAAGGAGCAGTACTTC
>-|TRBV7-8|TRBJ2-5|many
CASSSHRVPQKETQYF
TGTGCCAGCAGCTCCCACAGGGTTCCCCAGAAGGAGACCCAGTACTTC
>-|TRBV27|TRBJ2-7|many
CASSLSVSRVSYEQYF
TGTGCCAGCAGTTTATCTGTGTCACGCGTTTCCTACGAGCAGTACTTC
>-|TRBV20-1|TRBJ1-5|many
CSARDWGVNSNQPQHF
TGCAGTGCTAGAGATTGGGGGGTGAATAGCAATCAGCCCCAGCATTTT
>TRBD2|TRBV25-1|TRBJ2-5|many
CASSPGASGIQYF
TGTGCCAGCAGCCCCGGGGCTAGCGGAATCCAGTACTTC
>-|TRBV5-1|TRBJ1-1|-
CASSLTEGAEAFF
TGCGCCAGCAGCTTGACGGAGGGCGCTGAAGCTTTCTTT
>TRBD2|TRBV20-1|TRBJ2-3|many
CSAGLGGAGTDTQYF
TGCAGTGCTGGACTCGGGGGGGCCGGCACAGATACGCAGTATTTT
>-|TRBV20-1|TRBJ2-7|many
CSAQPRAGAYEQYF
TGCAGTGCGCAACCCCGTGCGGGTGCCTACGAGCAGTACTTC
>TRBD2|TRBV7-3|TRBJ2-1|many
CASSLAGADLSNEQFF
TGTGCCAGCAGCTTAGCGGGAGCCGACTTGTCGAATGAGCAGTTCTTC
>TRBD2|TRBV2|TRBJ2-3|many
CASSPAGLFADTQYF
TGTGCCAGCAGCCCAGCGGGATTGTTCGCAGATACGCAGTATTTT
>-|TRBV5-1|TRBJ2-4|many
CASSFPPSGRMAKNIQYF
TGCGCCAGCAGCTTTCCCCCTTCGGGAAGGATGGCCAAAAACATTCAGTACTTC